The sequence of this T cell receptor beta chain was determined in a study of control samples from healthy donors and cancer patients. Germline assignment: CDR1 MNHEY and CDR2 SMNVEV (reference sequence). Germline trimming cut 6 bases from V and 2 bases from J; bases unmatched to any gene: 11. CDR3 length: 17 residues. TCRdb keeps only in-frame clones here, not all; method: immunoSEQ multiplex PCR. There are approximately 150,000 clones in the sample; roughly 95% occur only once, and 1% lies in the top ten. The sequence derives from a woman in her 30s in good health. This sequence joins TRBV27 and TRBJ2-2; TRBD2 matches 8 bases. Sequencing input: blood. CDR3 sequence: CASSSLTGGPNTGELFF. The CDR3 DNA reads TGTGCCAGCAGCTCCCTTACGGGAGGGCCTAACACCGGGGAGCTGTTTTTT.